The 32 T cell receptor beta chains below come from one sample, sequenced in a study of cytomegalovirus exposure and HLA in healthy donors. PCR primers comprised 60 Vbeta and 13 Jbeta primers. Sequenced by immunoSEQ multiplex PCR; TCRdb stores in-frame clones only, minus some. Counted here are 80,000 to 100,000 clones, roughly 76% occurring once; the ten biggest clones make up less than 4%. Material for sequencing was PBMCs. All receptors come from a man between 40 and 49 years old in good health and CMV-seronegative.

The rearrangement joins TRBV4-3 to TRBJ2-1; 8 bases are a match to TRBD2. The CDR3 loop spans 16 amino acids. Germline V gives CDR1 LGHNA, CDR2 YSLEER. Trimming cost V 3 bases and J 7 bases; bases outside gene matches: 11. CDR3 DNA sequence: TGCGCCAGCAGCCATCCCACCGGGGGGGCCCTTAATGAGCAGTTCTTC. Residues: CASSHPTGGALNEQFF.

The V and J genes are TRBV6-4 and TRBJ1-2; a weak D match, TRBD1 (6 bases). Deletions cut 3 bases from V and 5 bases from J, with 13 bases between. CDR1 is MRHNA, CDR2 SNTAGT, per germline. The CDR3 totals 14 residues. The DNA of the CDR3 is TGTGCCAGCAGTGAGGGGGCGGACAATTATGGCTACACCTTC. It specifies CASSEGADNYGYTF.

In nucleotides, the CDR3 is TGTGCCATCTCGGGACAGATGACCTCCTACGAGCAGTACTTC. It codes for CAISGQMTSYEQYF. The chain uses TRBV7-9 and TRBJ2-7; 7 bases fit TRBD1. The CDR3 has 14 amino acids. Germline CDR1 is SEHNR and CDR2 is FQNEAQ (reference sequence). After removal of 10 bases from V and 0 bases from J, the junction contained 9 bases not matched to a gene. The variable domain in full, completed from reference TRBV7-9 and TRBJ2-7, reads DTGVSQNPRHKITKRGQNVTFRCDPISEHNRLYWYRQTLGQGPEFLTYFQNEAQLEKSRLLSDRFSAERPKGSFSTLEIQRTEQGDSAMYLCAISGQMTSYEQYFGPGTRLTVT.

The V and J genes are TRBV5-1 and TRBJ2-5; 13 bases fit TRBD2. The germline gives CDR1 SGHRS, CDR2 YFSETQ. Trimming at V came to 4 bases and at J to 5 bases, leaving 5 bases not matched to a gene. The CDR3 is 15 residues long. In DNA, the CDR3 is TGCGCCAGCAGCACAGGGACTAGCGGGGCGGAGACCCAGTACTTC. Translation gives CASSTGTSGAETQYF.

The rearrangement joins TRBV4-2 to TRBJ1-2; D remains ambiguous. This CDR3 has 15 residues. Trimming shortened V by 0 bases and J by 4 bases, and 12 bases separated the two germline ends. Germline values: CDR1 LGHNA, CDR2 YNFKEQ. CDR3 amino acids: CASSQDPSGPYGYTF. CDR3 sequence (DNA): TGTGCCAGCAGCCAAGACCCCAGTGGGCCCTATGGCTACACCTTC.

This chain links TRBV5-4 with TRBJ1-2; D is unclear. There are 12 residues in the CDR3. Per the germline V gene, CDR1 is SGHNT and CDR2 is YYREEE (reference sequence). V was pared by 4 bases and J by 5 bases, with 9 bases between. The CDR3 sequence is CASSAGQYGYTF. The CDR3 region has the DNA TGTGCCAGCAGCGCTGGGCAGTATGGCTACACCTTC.

The chain carries TRBV10-3 and TRBJ1-6, with a tentative D call TRBD1 (5 bases). Germline loops: CDR1 ENHRY, CDR2 SYGVKD. Trimming stripped 5 bases from V and 8 bases from J, with 10 bases between. The CDR3 has 13 amino acids. For the CDR3, the DNA is TGTGCCATCAGTCCAGGGAAGGATTCACCCCTCCACTTT. Amino acids: CAISPGKDSPLHF.

This clone was observed a handful of times. The V and J genes are TRBV2 and TRBJ2-4; TRBD1 matches 9 bases. Germline lookup yields CDR1 SNHLY and CDR2 FYNNEI. V lost 5 bases, J lost 2 bases, and 7 bases stayed unmatched. CDR3 size: 16 residues. The CDR3 is CASSSRGTGSKNIQYF. In nucleotides, the CDR3 is TGTGCCAGCAGTTCCCGGGGGACAGGGTCCAAAAACATTCAGTACTTC.

The chain uses TRBV19 and TRBJ2-2; D remains ambiguous. Trimming cost V 5 bases and J 1 base, with 11 bases left between them. The CDR3 covers 15 residues. The V gene's germline CDR1 is LNHDA and CDR2 SQIVND (reference sequence). CDR3 amino acids: CASSLLYRNTGELFF. The DNA of the CDR3 is TGTGCCAGTAGTCTTCTGTACAGGAACACCGGGGAGCTGTTTTTT.

This clone was seen a handful of times. The chain recombines TRBV29-1 with TRBJ1-5; the D gene is possibly TRBD1 (5 bases). This CDR3 region has 13 residues. Trimming took 4 bases from V and 4 from J, leaving 11 bases between them. The germline V gene has CDR1 SQVTM and CDR2 ANQGSEA. In DNA, the CDR3 is TGCAGCGTTGTTGTCGACAGTAATCAGCCCCAGCATTTT. It yields the protein CSVVVDSNQPQHF.

The J gene is TRBJ2-5, the V gene TRBV7-7; 9 bases line up with TRBD1. The V gene end was trimmed by 4 bases and the J gene end by 5 bases; junction bases not matched to a gene: 11. The germline CDR1 and CDR2 sequences are SSHAT and FNYEAQ (reference sequence). CDR3 length: 16 amino acids. The CDR3 nucleotides read TGTGCCAGCAGCTCCGGGGGGACAGGGCTTGGGGAGACCCAGTACTTC. This codes for CASSSGGTGLGETQYF.

V and J are TRBV19 and TRBJ2-5; D is perhaps TRBD1 (6 bases). CDR3 length equals 14 residues. The germline V gene encodes CDR1 LNHDA and CDR2 SQIVND (reference sequence). V lost 7 bases and J lost 5, with 17 bases in between. CDR3 in amino acids: CASTRTAAVETQYF. The CDR3 nucleotides read TGTGCCAGTACTCGGACAGCTGCGGTGGAGACCCAGTACTTC.

The chain employs TRBV7-2 and TRBJ2-5; 8 bases fit TRBD1. CDR3 length: 14 residues. Looked up from germline, CDR1 is SGHTA and CDR2 is FQGNSA. J gave up 5 bases and V 5 bases, and 7 bases lay outside the gene matches. For the CDR3, the DNA is TGTGCCAGCAGCCGTGACAGGGGCGGGGAGACCCAGTACTTC. Translation: CASSRDRGGETQYF.

The chain uses TRBV23-1 and TRBJ1-1; D is undetermined. TRBV23-1 is an ORF, and what it does is uncertain. The CDR3 is 15 amino acids. V was pared by 2 bases and J by 1 base, with 11 bases between. The CDR3, as DNA: TGCGCCAGCAGTCAAATAGTTTCCCCGAACACTGAAGCTTTCTTT. It codes for CASSQIVSPNTEAFF.

The chain has TRBV6-1 and TRBJ2-1; D perhaps matches TRBD2 (7 bases). The CDR3 length is 16 residues. Deletions cut 0 bases from V and 5 bases from J, with 14 bases between. Per germline, CDR1 MNHNS and CDR2 SASEGT. In nucleotides, the CDR3 is TGTGCCAGCAGTGAAGCAGGGGGGGGGCTCCACAATGAGCAGTTCTTC. It encodes CASSEAGGGLHNEQFF.

The V call is TRBV7-9, the J call TRBJ2-3, with D maybe TRBD2 (5 bases). Between the trimmed V and J ends, which lost 5 bases and 8 bases, there was a span of 8 bases. The CDR3 extends over 11 amino acids. Germline CDR1 reads SEHNR; CDR2 reads FQNEAQ (reference sequence). CDR3 nucleotides: TGTGCCAGCAGCCACGGGGTTACGCAGTATTTT. Amino acid sequence: CASSHGVTQYF.

The chain is built from TRBV10-3 and TRBJ2-5; unclear D gene. Matching the DNA end better, TRBJ2-7 makes the J call doubtful. Germline CDR1 ENHRY, CDR2 SYGVKD. The CDR3 loop spans 13 amino acids. CDR3 residues: CAIGPATDYEQYF. The CDR3 coding sequence is TGTGCCATCGGGCCGGCGACGGACTACGAGCAGTACTTC.

This chain joins TRBV7-3 and TRBJ1-2, with 8 bases aligning to TRBD1. The V segment lost 5 bases and the J segment 8 bases; nucleotides outside the gene matches: 7. This CDR3 is built from 13 residues. The germline gives CDR1 SGHTA, CDR2 FQGTGA. CDR3 sequence: CASSRGQGEGYTF. CDR3 nucleotides: TGTGCCAGCAGCCGAGGACAGGGTGAGGGCTACACCTTC.

This clone showed up just once. V gene TRBV11-1 combines with J gene TRBJ2-1; TRBD2 matches at 9 bases. Looked up from germline, CDR1 is SGHAT and CDR2 is FQDESV (reference sequence). This CDR3 contains 16 residues. V was pared by 3 bases and J by 0 bases, with 3 bases of the junction left unmatched. The CDR3 sequence is CASSLQRGASYNEQFF. The CDR3, as DNA: TGTGCCAGCAGCTTGCAGCGGGGGGCCTCCTACAATGAGCAGTTCTTC.

This chain uses TRBV6-5 with TRBJ2-7, with a possible D match to TRBD1 (7 bases). Germline CDR1 MNHEY, CDR2 SVGAGI. The CDR3 totals 14 residues. The V end lost 0 bases, the J end lost 7 bases, and 13 bases lay between the germline ends. The CDR3 loop is CASSYSKAGGEQYF. The DNA for the CDR3 is TGTGCCAGCAGTTACTCGAAGGCAGGGGGGGAGCAGTACTTC.

The chain joins TRBV6-1 to TRBJ2-7, with D possibly matching TRBD2 (5 bases). The V end lost 1 base, the J end lost 2 bases, and 6 bases lay between the germline ends. The CDR3 covers 13 residues. Per the germline V gene, CDR1 is MNHNS and CDR2 is SASEGT. CDR3 protein: CASSEVGAYEQYF. As DNA, the CDR3 is TGTGCCAGCAGTGAAGTGGGAGCCTACGAGCAGTACTTC.

The rearrangement joins TRBV2 to TRBJ2-7; D not resolved. V was shortened by 6 bases and J by 0 bases, with 12 bases between the two germline ends. The germline gives CDR1 SNHLY, CDR2 FYNNEI. The CDR3 extends over 14 amino acids. The chain's CDR3 is CASSQHVFSYEQYF. The CDR3 DNA sequence: TGTGCCAGCAGCCAACACGTTTTCTCCTACGAGCAGTACTTC. Variable domain in full (rest from reference TRBV2 and TRBJ2-7): EPEVTQTPSHQVTQMGQEVILRCVPISNHLYFYWYRQILGQKVEFLVSFYNNEISEKSEIFDDQFSVERPDGSNFTLKIRSTKLEDSAMYFCASSQHVFSYEQYFGPGTRLTVT.

The rearrangement links TRBV29-1 to TRBJ2-5; D is uncertain. V was clipped by 6 bases and J by 2 bases, with 10 bases between them. CDR3 size: 12 residues. CDR1 SQVTM and CDR2 ANQGSEA come from the germline V gene. CDR3 region: CSVKDTQETQYF. DNA of the CDR3: TGCAGCGTAAAAGACACACAAGAGACCCAGTACTTC.

The V gene is TRBV14, the J gene TRBJ1-1; D remains unclear. The V gene's germline CDR1 is SGHDN and CDR2 FVKESK. V lost 0 bases and J lost 10, with 12 bases in between. This CDR3 has 13 residues. CDR3 residues: CASSQDPEVGAFF. CDR3 DNA sequence: TGTGCCAGCAGCCAAGATCCTGAGGTGGGAGCTTTCTTT.

The chain employs TRBV7-8 and TRBJ1-1, with 7 nucleotides matching TRBD1. V shed 3 bases and J 1 base; nucleotides not matched to a gene: 5. This CDR3 is built from 15 residues. The germline CDR1 and CDR2 sequences are SGHVS and FQNEAQ. CDR3 loop: CASSFRQGENTEAFF. The DNA of the CDR3 is TGTGCCAGCAGCTTTCGACAGGGTGAGAACACTGAAGCTTTCTTT.

The chain has TRBV5-1 and TRBJ1-1; possible D gene TRBD1, 6 bases. V was pared by 0 bases and J by 1 base, with 7 bases between. Germline loops: CDR1 SGHRS, CDR2 YFSETQ. This CDR3 comprises 14 residues. Written as DNA, the CDR3 is TGCGCCAGCAGCTTGGAAGGGGGGAACACTGAAGCTTTCTTT. This gives the protein CASSLEGGNTEAFF. Together with reference TRBV5-1 and TRBJ1-1, the CDR3 gives the full variable domain: KAGVTQTPRYLIKTRGQQVTLSCSPISGHRSVSWYQQTPGQGLQFLFEYFSETQRNKGNFPGRFSGRQFSNSRSEMNVSTLELGDSALYLCASSLEGGNTEAFFGQGTRLTVV.

This rearrangement joins TRBV5-1 to TRBJ2-6; 12 bases align to TRBD1. After removal of 4 bases from V and 1 base from J, the junction contained 9 bases not matched to a gene. Germline V CDR1 and CDR2: SGHRS, YFSETQ. CDR3 length equals 19 residues. As DNA, the CDR3 is TGCGCCAGCAGCGAAGGTTTGGGACAGGGGGCATCTGGGGCCAACGTCCTGACTTTC. As protein: CASSEGLGQGASGANVLTF.

This sequence joins TRBV4-1 and TRBJ1-2; 7 nucleotides line up with TRBD1. There are 13 residues in the CDR3. The trim removed 5 bases at V and 8 bases at J, leaving 8 bases unmatched. CDR1 MGHRA and CDR2 YSYEKL come from the germline V gene. CDR3 in amino acids: CASSGITGEGYTF. DNA for the CDR3: TGCGCCAGCAGCGGTATCACAGGGGAAGGCTACACCTTC.

The chain joins TRBV5-1 to TRBJ1-5; no clear D. Germline V gene sequence: CDR1 SGHRS, CDR2 YFSETQ. The CDR3 is 13 residues long. Trimming pared 4 bases from V and 4 bases from J, leaving 9 bases between. The CDR3 nucleotides are TGCGCCAGCAGCCTGGGTCCTAATCAGCCCCAGCATTTT. Its translation: CASSLGPNQPQHF.

The CDR3 protein is CASRRYRGHNSPLHF. CDR3 bases: TGTGCCAGCAGGCGTTACAGGGGGCATAATTCACCCCTCCACTTT. The chain combines TRBV28 with TRBJ1-6, with 9 bases lining up with TRBD1. CDR3 length equals 15 residues. V was pared by 6 bases and J by 5 bases, with 5 bases of the junction left unmatched. Looked up from germline, CDR1 is MDHEN and CDR2 is SYDVKM.

The rearrangement links TRBV27 to TRBJ2-1; 7 bases agree with TRBD1. Germline V gene lookup returns CDR1 MNHEY and CDR2 SMNVEV (reference sequence). This CDR3 has 16 residues. The J segment lost 2 bases and the V segment lost 5 bases, leaving 9 bases of the junction unmatched. CDR3 region: CASSPARDSTYNEQFF. The CDR3, as DNA: TGTGCCAGCAGTCCCGCCCGGGACAGCACCTACAATGAGCAGTTCTTC.

The gene calls are TRBV6-5 and TRBJ1-1; TRBD1 might be the D (5 bases). The CDR3 loop spans 14 amino acids. The germline gives CDR1 MNHEY, CDR2 SVGAGI. V lost 5 bases and J 1 base, leaving 11 bases between the germline ends. The CDR3 reads CASSAGLWNTEAFF. The DNA of the CDR3 is TGTGCCAGCAGTGCGGGACTGTGGAACACTGAAGCTTTCTTT.